The 30 T cell receptor beta chains reported below all come from one sample, sequenced in a study of PD-1 blockade in classical Hodgkin lymphoma. Clones were sequenced by immunoSEQ multiplex PCR, and TCRdb holds only the in-frame ones, with some missing. The sample records about 64,000 clones, 91% being singletons. Documented time point: cycle 4 day 1 (C4D1), after more than 5 weeks of nivolumab. Every one of the patients relapsed after autologous stem cell transplantation (brentuximab vedotin exposure was variable). This sample comprised peripheral blood mononuclear cells (PBMCs), obtained before the fourth cycle of nivolumab. Source of these receptors: a human donor with classical Hodgkin lymphoma.

The chain links TRBV30 to TRBJ2-3, with TRBD1 matching over 7 bases. Germline V lookup: CDR1 GTSNPN, CDR2 SVGIG (reference sequence). V trimming: 4 bases; J trimming: 3 bases; junction bases outside the gene matches: 22. CDR3 length: 19 amino acids. The DNA for the CDR3 is TGTGCCTGGATCCAAACGACAGGGATAGCCATAGATCGAACAGATACGCAGTATTTT. It encodes CAWIQTTGIAIDRTDTQYF.

This sequence joins TRBV6-5 and TRBJ2-4; 7 bases agree with TRBD2. Germline CDR1 reads MNHEY; CDR2 reads SVGAGI. Germline trimming cut 5 bases from V and 8 bases from J; bases unmatched to any gene: 0. The length of the CDR3 is 11 residues. The CDR3 bases are TGTGCCAGCAGTGGGGGGGACATTCAGTACTTC. The encoded protein is CASSGGDIQYF.

V and J are TRBV5-6 and TRBJ1-2; TRBD1 aligns across 10 bases. Germline CDR1 is SGHDT and CDR2 is YYEEEE. V lost 4 bases to trimming and J lost 5 bases; unmatched junction nucleotides: 2. This CDR3 contains 13 residues. In nucleotides, the CDR3 is TGTGCCAGCAGCCGGGACAGGGGTTATGGCTACACCTTC. It encodes CASSRDRGYGYTF.

The chain combines TRBV15 with TRBJ1-5; tentatively, D is TRBD1 (5 bases). Germline loops: CDR1 LNHNV, CDR2 YYDKDF (reference sequence). V dropped 2 bases and J dropped 4 bases, with 18 bases sitting between them. This CDR3 has 17 residues. The CDR3 DNA is TGTGCCACCAGCAGACCCGGGGCTGTCCCCAGGAATCAGCCCCAGCATTTT. This codes for CATSRPGAVPRNQPQHF.

In this sample, this clone turned up a few times. The chain has TRBV10-3 and TRBJ1-2, with a weak D call TRBD1 (6 bases). This CDR3 is built from 11 residues. Per the germline V gene, CDR1 is ENHRY and CDR2 is SYGVKD. The germline V and J ends were trimmed by 9 bases and 7 bases, with 12 bases remaining between them. CDR3 nucleotides: TGTGCCATTTTACAGGGTATTGGCTACACCTTC. Residues: CAILQGIGYTF.

This chain connects TRBV2 to TRBJ1-3; no definite D call. The V gene lost 6 bases and the J gene lost 4 bases, with 10 bases spanning the gap. Germline loops: CDR1 SNHLY, CDR2 FYNNEI. The length of the CDR3 is 13 residues. The CDR3: CASRGTAGNTIYF. The CDR3 nucleotides are TGTGCCAGCAGAGGAACGGCAGGAAACACCATATATTTT.

The chain recombines TRBV6-5 with TRBJ1-1, with D tentatively TRBD1 (5 bases). The CDR3 has 13 residues. Between the trimmed V and J ends, which lost 10 bases and 1 base, there was a span of 13 bases. CDR1 is MNHEY and CDR2 is SVGAGI in the germline V gene. The CDR3 loop is CATTTDKNTEAFF. Here the CDR3 DNA reads TGTGCCACCACGACAGATAAGAACACTGAAGCTTTCTTT.

This sequence joins TRBV30 and TRBJ1-6; TRBD1 agrees at 9 bases. V lost 2 bases and J lost 10; bases outside the gene matches: 9. The CDR3 is 15 amino acids. CDR1 and CDR2 (germline): GTSNPN, SVGIG (reference sequence). This CDR3 is CAWSRRDREVSPLHF. CDR3 DNA sequence: TGTGCCTGGAGTAGGAGGGACAGGGAGGTCTCACCCCTCCACTTT.

The V and J genes are TRBV2 and TRBJ2-1; 12 bases agree with TRBD2. Germline CDR1 is SNHLY and CDR2 is FYNNEI. This CDR3 has 16 amino acids. The trim removed 6 bases at V and 7 bases at J, leaving 10 bases unmatched. This CDR3 reads CASSPTSGGTSNEQFF. The CDR3 DNA sequence: TGTGCCAGCAGCCCAACTAGCGGGGGGACGTCGAATGAGCAGTTCTTC.

This clone appeared a single time. The V gene is TRBV27, the J gene TRBJ2-2; 9 bases align to TRBD1. The junction had 7 bases not matched to a gene; V was cut back by 4 bases and J by 4 bases. The CDR3 covers 16 residues. CDR1 is MNHEY, CDR2 SMNVEV, per germline (reference sequence). CDR3 nucleotides: TGTGCCAGCAGTTCGGATCCGGACAGGGGCACCGGGGAGCTGTTTTTT. Amino acids: CASSSDPDRGTGELFF.

The chain recombines TRBV7-9 with TRBJ2-7; D is unclear. The CDR3 totals 14 residues. V was cut by 5 bases and J by 2 bases, with 13 bases left in between. Looked up from germline, CDR1 is SEHNR and CDR2 is FQNEAQ (reference sequence). Here the CDR3 reads CASSPPSVPYEQYF. In nucleotides, the CDR3 is TGTGCCAGCAGCCCCCCGTCTGTTCCCTACGAGCAGTACTTC.

This clone appeared a single time. This chain uses TRBV25-1 with TRBJ1-5; D gene ambiguous. CDR1 and CDR2 from the germline V gene are MGHDK and SYGVNS. CDR3 length: 14 amino acids. Trimming took 1 base from V and 4 from J, leaving 8 bases between them. In nucleotides, the CDR3 is TGTGCCAGCAGTGAATTATTGGTTAATCAGCCCCAGCATTTT. This encodes CASSELLVNQPQHF.

The V and J genes are TRBV18 and TRBJ1-1; TRBD1 is a possible D gene (6 bases). Trimming stripped 5 bases from V and 7 bases from J, with 17 bases between. The CDR3 totals 14 residues. Germline CDR1 reads KGHSH; CDR2 reads LQKENI. The CDR3 spells CASSDQGWTLEAFF. The CDR3, as DNA: TGTGCCAGCTCAGATCAGGGGTGGACTCTTGAAGCTTTCTTT. The full variable domain, completed using reference TRBV18 and TRBJ1-1, is NAGVMQNPRHLVRRRGQEARLRCSPMKGHSHVYWYRQLPEEGLKFMVYLQKENIIDESGMPKERFSAEFPKEGPSILRIQQVVRGDSAAYFCASSDQGWTLEAFFGQGTRLTVV.

The V gene is TRBV7-9, the J gene TRBJ1-2, with 7 bases aligning to TRBD1. Trimming took 10 bases from V and 1 from J; bases not matched to a gene: 15. Per germline, CDR1 SEHNR and CDR2 FQNEAQ (reference sequence). The CDR3 sequence is 16 residues long. The CDR3 DNA sequence: TGTGCCACCGGAATAGCTGGGGACAGATATAACTATGGCTACACCTTC. Its protein product is CATGIAGDRYNYGYTF.

The chain employs TRBV6-5 and TRBJ2-7; D might be TRBD1 or TRBD2, each matching 5 bases. This CDR3 has 15 residues. Germline values: CDR1 MNHEY, CDR2 SVGAGI. Deletions cut 1 base from V and 13 bases from J, with 23 bases between. CDR3 DNA: TGTGCCAGCAGTTACTTTCCCCGACTTAGGGACGTGGTATACTTC. This translates into CASSYFPRLRDVVYF.

This rearrangement joins TRBV15 to TRBJ1-2; 8 positions match TRBD1. The CDR3 length is 13 residues. The trim removed 10 bases at V and 6 bases at J, leaving 10 bases unmatched. CDR1 is LNHNV, CDR2 YYDKDF, per germline (reference sequence). This chain's CDR3 is CAIHGQGCNGYTF. CDR3 coding DNA: TGTGCCATTCACGGACAGGGCTGTAATGGCTACACCTTC. The whole variable domain, remainder taken from reference TRBV15 and TRBJ1-2, is DAMVIQNPRYQVTQFGKPVTLSCSQTLNHNVMYWYQQKSSQAPKLLFHYYDKDFNNEADTPDNFQSRRPNTSFCFLDIRSPGLGDTAMYLCAIHGQGCNGYTFGSGTRLTVV.

The chain carries TRBV6-1 and TRBJ1-2; the D gene is possibly TRBD1 (6 bases). The CDR3 totals 15 residues. Looked up from germline, CDR1 is MNHNS and CDR2 is SASEGT. V lost 4 bases to trimming and J lost 4 bases, with 16 bases between them. The CDR3 sequence is CASSGATDRFYGYTF. CDR3 DNA: TGTGCCAGCAGTGGCGCCACCGACAGGTTCTATGGCTACACCTTC.

The rearrangement uses TRBV7-9 and TRBJ2-3, with 7 bases fitting TRBD2. Germline-derived CDR1 and CDR2 are SEHNR and FQNEAQ (reference sequence). There are 14 residues in the CDR3. V lost 2 bases to trimming and J lost 4 bases; unmatched junction nucleotides: 3. CDR3 sequence reads: CASSLSGGADTQYF. CDR3 sequence (DNA): TGTGCCAGCAGCTTATCGGGGGGAGCAGATACGCAGTATTTT.

The V and J genes are TRBV5-1 and TRBJ2-3; tentative D call: TRBD1 (7 bases). With 3 bases removed from V and 2 bases from J, the gap between germline ends came to 19 bases. CDR1 and CDR2 from the germline V gene are SGHRS and YFSETQ. This CDR3 is 17 amino acids long. This chain's CDR3 is CASSWGDSAYYTDTQYF. Written as DNA, the CDR3 is TGCGCCAGCAGCTGGGGGGACAGCGCCTATTACACAGATACGCAGTATTTT.

V gene TRBV10-3 combines with J gene TRBJ2-3; 11 bases align to TRBD2. Germline V gene data show CDR1 as ENHRY and CDR2 as SYGVKD. V was pared by 9 bases and J by 2 bases, with 7 bases of the junction left unmatched. The CDR3 is made up of 15 amino acids. The CDR3 DNA reads as TGTGCCATTAGACTAGCGGGGTTATACACAGATACGCAGTATTTT. This encodes CAIRLAGLYTDTQYF.

The genes are TRBV13 and TRBJ2-5, with D maybe TRBD2 (5 bases). Germline V gene data show CDR1 as PRHDT and CDR2 as FYEKMQ (reference sequence). V lost 5 bases to trimming and J lost 4 bases, with 11 bases between them. CDR3 size: 13 residues. The CDR3 DNA is TGTGCCAGCAGCCCGAATAGCGCAGAGACCCAGTACTTC. The encoded protein is CASSPNSAETQYF.

This clone was seen once. The rearrangement links TRBV9 to TRBJ1-6; perhaps TRBD1 as D (6 bases). V was pared by 0 bases and J by 9 bases, with 19 bases between. The CDR3 is made up of 17 amino acids. In germline, CDR1 is SGDLS, CDR2 YYNGEE. The chain's CDR3 is CASSVEPLQGVGSPLHF. The CDR3 DNA follows: TGTGCCAGCAGCGTAGAGCCCCTACAGGGAGTGGGTTCACCCCTCCACTTT.

The chain joins TRBV2 to TRBJ2-5; 8 nucleotides line up with TRBD1. The CDR3 has 13 amino acids. J gave up 5 bases and V 7 bases, and 6 bases lay outside the gene matches. In germline, CDR1 is SNHLY, CDR2 FYNNEI. The CDR3: CASTWTGRETQYF. The CDR3 nucleotides are TGTGCCAGCACCTGGACAGGGAGGGAGACCCAGTACTTC.

Notes on this clone: Mismatch with germline at one junction end may stem from a read error. The rearrangement uses TRBV6-5 and TRBJ2-7, with 8 bases matching TRBD1. The germline gives CDR1 MNHEY, CDR2 SVGAGI. The length of the CDR3 is 12 residues. The CDR3 nucleotides read TGTGCCAGCAGTCCGACCACAGGGGGACCCCACTTC. Encoded protein: CASSPTTGGPHF.

The chain joins TRBV20-1 to TRBJ1-2, with 7 bases that match TRBD1. This CDR3 has 11 residues. Germline CDR1 is DFQATT and CDR2 is SNEGSKA (reference sequence). Germline trimming cut 6 bases from V and 14 bases from J; bases unmatched to any gene: 12. CDR3 sequence (DNA): TGCAGTGCGGTCGAGCAGGGGGATCAAACCTTC. Translated: CSAVEQGDQTF.

The chain links TRBV7-9 to TRBJ1-4, with D possibly TRBD1 on 5 matching bases. The CDR3 is 13 residues long. CDR1 is SEHNR and CDR2 is FQNEAQ in the germline V gene (reference sequence). Trimming removed 10 bases from V and 3 bases from J, with 12 bases in between. DNA for the CDR3: TGTGCCATCAGGTGGGGACCTAATGAAAAACTGTTTTTT. The encoded protein is CAIRWGPNEKLFF.

This clone has only a few counts. The chain links TRBV18 to TRBJ1-1; D is unresolved. The CDR3 totals 13 residues. Germline CDR1 and CDR2: KGHSH and LQKENI. Trimming stripped 1 base from V and 1 base from J, with 4 bases between. The CDR3, as DNA: TGTGCCAGCTCACCACTTGGGAACACTGAAGCTTTCTTT. It encodes CASSPLGNTEAFF.

V usage is TRBV7-6 and J usage is TRBJ2-5, with a tentative D call TRBD2 (6 bases). Germline assignment: CDR1 SGHVS and CDR2 FNYEAQ. The V end lost 8 bases, the J end lost 2 bases, and 12 bases lay between the germline ends. The CDR3 has 13 amino acids. As DNA, the CDR3 is TGTGCCAGCGGGCGGGGCCGGCAAGAGACCCAGTACTTC. As protein: CASGRGRQETQYF.

This sequence joins TRBV10-3 and TRBJ1-1, with 9 bases lining up with TRBD1. Per germline, CDR1 ENHRY and CDR2 SYGVKD. CDR3 length equals 14 residues. V lost 4 bases to trimming and J lost 5 bases; unmatched junction nucleotides: 5. The CDR3 reads CAISVPGQGTEAFF. Written as DNA, the CDR3 is TGTGCCATCAGTGTTCCCGGACAGGGGACTGAAGCTTTCTTT.

This rearrangement joins TRBV5-1 to TRBJ2-7; 8 nucleotides align to TRBD1. The CDR3 runs to 15 residues. The germline gives CDR1 SGHRS, CDR2 YFSETQ. The V segment lost 5 bases and the J segment 4 bases; nucleotides outside the gene matches: 11. The CDR3 protein is CASRPGQGLFYEQYF. CDR3 sequence (DNA): TGCGCCAGCAGACCTGGACAGGGTTTGTTTTACGAGCAGTACTTC.